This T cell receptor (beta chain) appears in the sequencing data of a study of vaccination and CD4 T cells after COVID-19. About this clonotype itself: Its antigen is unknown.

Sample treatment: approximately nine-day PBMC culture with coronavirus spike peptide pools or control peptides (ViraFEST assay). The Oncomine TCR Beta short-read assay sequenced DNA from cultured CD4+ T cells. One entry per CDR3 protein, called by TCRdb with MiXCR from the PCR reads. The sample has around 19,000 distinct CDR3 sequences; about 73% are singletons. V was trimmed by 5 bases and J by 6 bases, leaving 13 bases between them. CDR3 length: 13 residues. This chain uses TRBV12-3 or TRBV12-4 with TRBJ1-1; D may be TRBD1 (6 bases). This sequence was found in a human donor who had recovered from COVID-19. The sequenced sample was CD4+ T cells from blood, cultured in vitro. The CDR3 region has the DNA TGTGCCAGCAGTCCCCGAGGGGGGGCTGAAGCTTTCTTT. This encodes CASSPRGGAEAFF.